A selection of T cell receptor beta chains follows, all from one sample in a study of identical twins. TCRdb recomputed calls from the 5' RACE reads with MiXCR, one row per CDR3 protein. The sample includes some 320,000 distinct CDR3 sequences, 9% to 15% of them seen just once. These data were also filed under a second study, of yellow fever vaccine responses in identical twins.

Material for sequencing was CD8+ T cells sorted from blood. The receptors were sampled from a woman between 18 and 29 years old in good health. Both conserved end residues are part of each CDR3. Fields, in order: CDR3 protein, CDR3 DNA, D gene, V gene, CDR3 length, clone size, J gene. The D gene is left open where the match is weak. Not every row has a clone size; where given, it reads once, few, many or a size class.

CSARGQTSGRAHEQFF TGCAGTGCTAGAGGCCAGACTAGCGGGAGGGCCCATGAGCAGTTCTTC TRBD2 TRBV20-1 16 few TRBJ2-1
CASSLGGQGFLERTDTQYF TGCGCCAGCAGCCTTGGTGGACAGGGGTTTTTAGAGCGCACAGATACGCAGTATTTT TRBD1 TRBV5-1 19 few TRBJ2-3
CASSQELGVYEQYF TGCGCCAGCAGCCAAGAACTCGGGGTCTACGAGCAGTACTTC - TRBV4-1 14 - TRBJ2-7
CASSYSGGLDGYTF TGTGCCAGCAGTTACTCTGGGGGGCTTGATGGCTACACCTTC - TRBV6-5 14 - TRBJ1-2
CASSQDRGDGYTF TGTGCCAGCAGTCAGGACAGGGGCGATGGCTACACCTTC TRBD1 TRBV7-9 13 few TRBJ1-2
CASSNRDSYTDTQYF TGTGCCAGCAGTAATCGGGACTCTTACACAGATACGCAGTATTTT - TRBV6-2/TRBV6-3 15 few TRBJ2-3
CASSLWAVETQYF TGTGCCAGCAGCTTGTGGGCCGTGGAGACCCAGTACTTC - TRBV5-6 13 few TRBJ2-5
CASSQTASGVKETQYF TGTGCCAGCAGCCAGACCGCTAGCGGGGTAAAGGAGACCCAGTACTTC TRBD2 TRBV4-2 16 few TRBJ2-5
CASRTAGAEETQYF TGTGCCAGCAGAACAGCGGGAGCGGAAGAGACCCAGTACTTC TRBD2 TRBV12-3/TRBV12-4 14 - TRBJ2-5
CASSFSAREQYF TGTGCCAGCAGTTTTTCGGCCCGCGAGCAGTACTTC - TRBV12-3/TRBV12-4 12 - TRBJ2-7
CASTVDSGRGSYEQYF TGTGCCAGCACTGTTGACAGCGGGAGGGGAAGCTACGAGCAGTACTTC TRBD2 TRBV6-1 16 - TRBJ2-7